These T cell receptor beta chains were read from a single sample in a study of beta chain features in type 1 diabetes. Measured with immunoSEQ multiplex PCR; TCRdb has only the in-frame clones, and not every one. The sample lists fewer than 450,000 clones; 13% were seen once. The sample was naive CD4+ T cells from blood. The receptor source for this set is a woman in her late teens or twenties with type 1 diabetes. Each CDR3 is given with its conserved first and last residue. Each record gives: CDR3 DNA, CDR3 protein, clone size, V gene, J gene, D gene. A D gene is named only where the DNA matches it firmly. Part of the rows lack a size; the others show once, few, many or a class for expanded clones.

TGTGCCAGCAGTCTCGGGACTCTGGGGGCCAACGTCCTGACTTTC	CASSLGTLGANVLTF	-	TRBV28	TRBJ2-6	-
TGTGCCTGGAGTGGCAGAACTAACTATGGCTACACCTTC	CAWSGRTNYGYTF	once	TRBV30	TRBJ1-2	-
TGTGCCAGCAGCAGCCGAGGAGGGCGAGGGGAGACCCAGTACTTC	CASSSRGGRGETQYF	few	TRBV7-2	TRBJ2-5	-
TGTGCCATCAGTGGAGGGTCAGATACGCAGTATTTT	CAISGGSDTQYF	few	TRBV10-3	TRBJ2-3	-
TGTGCCAGCAGCTTCGACAGGGTGAACACTGAAGCTTTCTTT	CASSFDRVNTEAFF	-	TRBV7-2	TRBJ1-1	TRBD1
TGTGCCAGCAGCGCCGCGGGACAGCTCTATGGCTACACCTTC	CASSAAGQLYGYTF	-	TRBV7-2	TRBJ1-2	TRBD1
TGCGCCAGCAGCTTGGAGGGGGCTAGGAACTATGGCTACACCTTC	CASSLEGARNYGYTF	-	TRBV5-1	TRBJ1-2	TRBD1
TGCGCCAGCAGCTTAGATATAGCGGCGTATACGCAGTATTTT	CASSLDIAAYTQYF	-	TRBV5-1	TRBJ2-3	-
TGTGCCAGCTCACCCTACATAGGGCTTCGGGGAGGAGAGACCCAGTACTTC	CASSPYIGLRGGETQYF	few	TRBV18	TRBJ2-5	-
TGTGCCAGCTCACTTATGACAGGGGGCGCGTCAGATACGCAGTATTTT	CASSLMTGGASDTQYF	-	TRBV18	TRBJ2-3	TRBD1
TGTGCCAGTAGTATGGGGCAGGGGGTGAACACTGAAGCTTTCTTT	CASSMGQGVNTEAFF	once	TRBV19	TRBJ1-1	TRBD1
TGTGCCAGCAGCCGCGACAGGGTTGATGAGCAGTACTTC	CASSRDRVDEQYF	few	TRBV5-4	TRBJ2-7	TRBD1